These 32 T cell receptor beta chains were sequenced from one sample in a study of regulatory T cells in long-lasting Graves disease. Investigators prepared the TCR beta libraries by applying iRepertoire HTBI primers and Arm-PCR of CDR3 regions. Each CDR3 protein gets one entry after TCRdb re-called the multiplex PCR reads with MiXCR. The sample holds about 340,000 distinct CDR3 sequences, 15% to 20% seen once. As to time point: persistent/refractory GD, antithyroid drugs over 5 years with positive TRAb. Following extraction of RNA from PBMCs, that RNA was used to make the TCR library. The sequenced sample was peripheral blood mononuclear cells (PBMCs), obtained when the disease was refractory, from a patient treated with antithyroid drugs. The source of these receptors is a female donor with Graves disease.

J is TRBJ2-1 and V is TRBV27; D perhaps matches TRBD1 (5 bases). Trimming left V 6 bases short and J 9 bases short, with 12 bases between. This CDR3 is 12 amino acids long. Germline assignment: CDR1 MNHEY and CDR2 SMNVEV (reference sequence). CDR3 coding DNA: TGTGCCAGCAGAGACGAAGGGGTTGAGCAGTTCTTC. Residues: CASRDEGVEQFF.

V usage is TRBV20-1 and J usage is TRBJ2-6; D gene uncertain. V gave up 3 bases and J gave up 3 bases, with 12 bases separating them. Germline V CDR1 and CDR2: DFQATT, SNEGSKA (reference sequence). The CDR3 contains 15 residues. The CDR3 protein is CSARRGEVGANVLTF. In DNA, the CDR3 is TGCAGTGCTAGGAGAGGAGAAGTTGGGGCCAACGTCCTGACTTTC.

There are many counts of this clonotype. The chain is built from TRBV2 and TRBJ2-7, with D possibly being TRBD1 (7 bases). Trimming took off 2 bases at V and 4 bases at J, with 12 bases between the two ends. This CDR3 is built from 14 residues. The germline gives CDR1 SNHLY, CDR2 FYNNEI. The CDR3 DNA follows: TGTGCCAGCAGTGAAATGGCAGGGGGGTACGAGCAGTACTTC. It codes for CASSEMAGGYEQYF.

Only a few counts were recorded for this clonotype. A much larger clone sits a single nucleotide away, making a read error possible. This chain uses TRBV2 with TRBJ1-1, with D possibly being TRBD1 (6 bases). CDR1 SNHLY and CDR2 FYNNEI come from the germline V gene. CDR3 length equals 15 residues. The chain's CDR3 is CASSRMGHPNTGAFF. The CDR3 DNA follows: TGTGCCAGCAGTCGGATGGGACACCCGAACACTGGAGCTTTCTTT.

In its sample, this clonotype was seen a few times. This rearrangement joins TRBV18 to TRBJ1-4; 7 nucleotides match TRBD1. V dropped 5 bases and J dropped 7; count of bases not matched to a gene: 7. The CDR3 is 14 residues long. The germline gives CDR1 KGHSH, CDR2 LQKENI. CDR3 in amino acids: CASSSQGMGEKLFF. The CDR3 DNA follows: TGTGCCAGCTCATCACAGGGGATGGGTGAAAAACTGTTTTTT.

In its sample, this clonotype was seen a few times. V gene TRBV10-1 combines with J gene TRBJ1-5, with TRBD1 matching over 7 bases. Losses at the gene ends were 6 bases for V and 7 bases for J; bases not matched to a gene: 15. Germline values: CDR1 WNHNN, CDR2 SYGVQD (reference sequence). This CDR3 has 16 amino acids. Written as DNA, the CDR3 is TGCGCCAGCAGCCCCCCCCCGACAGGGTGGAAACAGCCCCAGCATTTT. Translation: CASSPPPTGWKQPQHF.

In the case of this clonotype: This may stem from a read error, because a much larger clone lies one nucleotide away. This chain links TRBV12-3 or TRBV12-4 with TRBJ2-7, with D unclear. The CDR3 runs 14 residues. The CDR3 loop reads CASSFRAVSYGQYF. CDR3 DNA: TGTGCCAGCAGTTTTAGGGCGGTCTCCTACGGGCAGTACTTC.

This clonotype was found a few times. The CDR3 protein is CASKGGSGELFF. The CDR3 DNA follows: TGTGCCAGCAAGGGGGGGTCCGGGGAGCTGTTTTTT. This chain links TRBV27 with TRBJ2-2; weak D call: TRBD2 (7 bases). Trimming shortened V by 7 bases and J by 6 bases, and 9 bases separated the two germline ends. This CDR3 is 12 amino acids long. CDR1 is MNHEY and CDR2 is SMNVEV in the germline V gene (reference sequence).

The chain couples TRBV12-5 to TRBJ2-7; D unclear. V was clipped by 2 bases and J by 3 bases, with 5 bases between them. There are 12 residues in the CDR3. CDR1 and CDR2 from the germline V gene are LGHNT and FRNRAP. CDR3 nucleotide sequence: TGTGCTAGTGGTTTGAGGCTCTACGAGCAGTACTTC. The encoded protein is CASGLRLYEQYF.

V and J are TRBV18 and TRBJ2-7; 7 positions match TRBD1. The CDR3 is 16 residues long. V was pared by 4 bases and J by 4 bases, with 13 bases of the junction left unmatched. CDR1 and CDR2 (germline): KGHSH, LQKENI. CDR3 sequence (DNA): TGTGCCAGCTCACGACCCCGGGGCAGGGGGATTTACGAGCAGTACTTC. It translates to CASSRPRGRGIYEQYF.

This clonotype showed up just a few times. The chain employs TRBV7-3 and TRBJ1-6, with D maybe TRBD1 (6 bases). The CDR3 covers 13 residues. The V end lost 5 bases, the J end lost 10 bases, and 12 bases lay between the germline ends. In germline, CDR1 is SGHTA, CDR2 FQGTGA. CDR3 in amino acids: CASSPGGASPLHF. DNA of the CDR3: TGTGCCAGCAGCCCGGGGGGCGCCTCACCCCTCCACTTT.

The sample holds many counts of this clonotype. This rearrangement joins TRBV27 to TRBJ2-5, with a weak D call TRBD2 (7 bases). Trimming cost V 5 bases and J 2 bases, with 12 bases left between them. The germline V gene has CDR1 MNHEY and CDR2 SMNVEV (reference sequence). The CDR3 is made up of 14 amino acids. The DNA for the CDR3 is TGTGCCAGCAGTACAGGGCGGGGGCAAGAGACCCAGTACTTC. Translating gives CASSTGRGQETQYF.

The V call is TRBV19, the J call TRBJ1-2, with 8 bases lining up with TRBD1. The germline CDR1 and CDR2 sequences are LNHDA and SQIVND (reference sequence). The ends lost 3 bases at V and 2 bases at J; junction bases unmatched: 14. The CDR3 totals 18 residues. CDR3 nucleotide sequence: TGTGCCAGTAGTATCGACAGGGGTGCTTGGAGAGAAAACTATGGCTACACCTTC. This sequence encodes CASSIDRGAWRENYGYTF. The complete variable domain, with remaining parts taken from reference TRBV19 and TRBJ1-2, reads DGGITQSPKYLFRKEGQNVTLSCEQNLNHDAMYWYRQDPGQGLRLIYYSQIVNDFQKGDIAEGYSVSREKKESFPLTVTSAQKNPTAFYLCASSIDRGAWRENYGYTFGSGTRLTVV.

As concerns this clonotype: This may stem from a read error, because a much larger clone lies one nucleotide away. The V call is TRBV30, the J call TRBJ2-5; TRBD1 might be the D (6 bases). Looked up from germline, CDR1 is GTSNPN and CDR2 is SVGIG (reference sequence). The CDR3 totals 13 residues. As DNA, the CDR3 is TGTGCCCGGAGTGTATGGCAGGGGGAGACCCAGTACTTC. This codes for CARSVWQGETQYF.

As regards this clonotype: A read error may explain this, as a much larger clone is one base away. The chain couples TRBV6-1 to TRBJ1-5; D possibly corresponds to TRBD1 (5 bases). CDR1 and CDR2 (germline): MNHNS, SASEGT. This CDR3 comprises 13 residues. This chain's CDR3 is CDSREQLNQPQHF. For the CDR3, the DNA is TGTGACAGCAGGGAACAACTCAATCAGCCCCAGCATTTT.

The chain recombines TRBV5-1 with TRBJ1-1; possibly TRBD1 for D (6 bases). V was pared by 0 bases and J by 3 bases, with 18 bases between. Germline-derived CDR1 and CDR2 are SGHRS and YFSETQ. CDR3 length: 17 amino acids. The CDR3 nucleotides are TGCGCCAGCAGCTTGGACGGGACAAGGATGGGGGACACTGAAGCTTTCTTT. The encoded protein is CASSLDGTRMGDTEAFF.

This clonotype was detected only once. This chain connects TRBV9 to TRBJ2-2; D may match TRBD1 or TRBD2 (5 bases each). With 4 bases removed from V and 4 bases from J, the gap between germline ends came to 14 bases. The CDR3 is 15 amino acids. The V gene's germline CDR1 is SGDLS and CDR2 YYNGEE. The chain's CDR3 is CASSRGNGATGELFF. For the CDR3, the DNA is TGTGCCAGCAGCCGGGGAAATGGGGCCACCGGGGAGCTGTTTTTT. The full variable domain, in which reference TRBV9 and TRBJ2-2 provide the parts outside the CDR3, is DSGVTQTPKHLITATGQRVTLRCSPRSGDLSVYWYQQSLDQGLQFLIQYYNGEERAKGNILERFSAQQFPDLHSELNLSSLELGDSALYFCASSRGNGATGELFFGEGSRLTVL.

V gene TRBV9 combines with J gene TRBJ2-2; 13 bases align to TRBD2. In germline, CDR1 is SGDLS, CDR2 YYNGEE. The V and J ends lost 0 bases and 1 base, in that order; junction bases with no gene match: 0. The CDR3 is 17 residues long. Here the CDR3 reads CASSVGTSGRNTGELFF. CDR3 nucleotide sequence: TGTGCCAGCAGCGTAGGGACTAGCGGGAGGAACACCGGGGAGCTGTTTTTT.

This clonotype was seen at least ten times. This rearrangement joins TRBV7-8 to TRBJ2-5; D remains unclear. The germline V gene has CDR1 SGHVS and CDR2 FQNEAQ. V lost 5 bases, J lost 0 bases, and 16 bases lay in between. CDR3 length equals 16 residues. The CDR3 loop reads CASSPNRVLYQETQYF. CDR3 in DNA: TGTGCCAGCAGCCCAAACCGTGTCTTGTACCAAGAGACCCAGTACTTC.

This clonotype was seen only once. The chain is built from TRBV6-9 and TRBJ1-2, with TRBD1 as a possible D gene (6 bases). The V end was cut by 4 bases, the J end by 8 bases, with 17 bases between. CDR3 length: 14 amino acids. Looked up from germline, CDR1 is MNHGY and CDR2 is SVAAGI. The CDR3 DNA sequence: TGTGCCAGCAGTTCCCCGGCAGGGGCGCGGGGCTACACCTTC. It encodes CASSSPAGARGYTF.

The chain combines TRBV6-1 with TRBJ2-2; D not resolved. This CDR3 comprises 15 residues. The germline V and J ends were trimmed by 3 bases and 1 base, with 9 bases remaining between them. Germline V lookup: CDR1 MNHNS, CDR2 SASEGT. This CDR3 reads CASSEGRLNTGELFF. The CDR3 coding sequence is TGTGCCAGCAGTGAGGGCAGGTTGAACACCGGGGAGCTGTTTTTT.

This clonotype was seen at least ten times. The genes are TRBV5-1 and TRBJ1-4; 7 bases agree with TRBD1. Germline CDR1 reads SGHRS; CDR2 reads YFSETQ. With 4 bases clipped from V and 5 bases from J, the junction kept 8 bases outside the gene matches. The CDR3 is 15 residues long. CDR3 sequence reads: CASSLGDRDNEKLFF. CDR3 nucleotide sequence: TGCGCCAGCAGCCTGGGGGACAGAGACAATGAAAAACTGTTTTTT.

This chain links TRBV7-9 with TRBJ2-7, with D perhaps being TRBD1 or TRBD2 (5 bases each). There are 14 residues in the CDR3. V gave up 1 base and J gave up 9 bases, with 16 bases separating them. Germline CDR1 reads SEHNR; CDR2 reads FQNEAQ (reference sequence). The CDR3 nucleotides read TGTGCCAGCAGCTTAGAGGCAGGGAGCCCTAGGCAGTACTTC. This codes for CASSLEAGSPRQYF. The full variable domain, with the rest looked up from reference TRBV7-9 and TRBJ2-7, is DTGVSQNPRHKITKRGQNVTFRCDPISEHNRLYWYRQTLGQGPEFLTYFQNEAQLEKSRLLSDRFSAERPKGSFSTLEIQRTEQGDSAMYLCASSLEAGSPRQYFGPGTRLTVT.

This clonotype was recorded at least ten times. The gene calls are TRBV27 and TRBJ1-1; D is undetermined. Deletions cut 0 bases from V and 1 base from J, with 12 bases between. This CDR3 contains 16 residues. CDR1 and CDR2 (germline): MNHEY, SMNVEV (reference sequence). The CDR3 DNA reads as TGTGCCAGCAGTTTATCGGGTGCGTCCTCGAACACTGAAGCTTTCTTT. Translating it yields CASSLSGASSNTEAFF.

This chain joins TRBV9 and TRBJ2-7, with 7 bases identical to TRBD2. J was trimmed by 6 bases and V by 1 base; bases with no gene match: 7. Germline V gene lookup returns CDR1 SGDLS and CDR2 YYNGEE. The CDR3 covers 14 residues. The CDR3 bases are TGTGCCAGCAGCGTATCGACTAGCCAAGGCGAGCAGTACTTC. It yields the protein CASSVSTSQGEQYF.

This clonotype was detected ten times or more. This rearrangement joins TRBV19 to TRBJ1-1; no firm D call. V shed 3 bases and J shed 1 base, with 6 bases lying between them. This CDR3 spans 13 amino acids. Germline V gene sequence: CDR1 LNHDA, CDR2 SQIVND (reference sequence). The CDR3 DNA reads as TGTGCCAGTAGTATCCCGGGGAACACTGAAGCTTTCTTT. This sequence encodes CASSIPGNTEAFF.

This clonotype was recorded many times. The genes are TRBV27 and TRBJ1-5, with TRBD1 identical over 8 bases. The trim removed 4 bases at V and 7 bases at J, leaving 3 bases unmatched. This CDR3 spans 13 amino acids. The V gene's germline CDR1 is MNHEY and CDR2 SMNVEV (reference sequence). Here the CDR3 reads CASSYRGVQPQHF. CDR3 coding DNA: TGTGCCAGCAGTTACAGGGGGGTCCAGCCCCAGCATTTT.

This clonotype was picked up many times. The rearrangement links TRBV6-1 to TRBJ1-2, with D possibly being TRBD1 (6 bases). CDR3 length equals 15 residues. Germline V gives CDR1 MNHNS, CDR2 SASEGT. V was clipped by 6 bases and J by 5 bases, with 19 bases between them. The CDR3 reads CASRVGRGTAYGYTF. The CDR3 DNA reads TGTGCCAGCAGGGTGGGCAGGGGTACGGCGTATGGCTACACCTTC.

The chain couples TRBV7-9 to TRBJ1-6; D ambiguous. The germline V gene encodes CDR1 SEHNR and CDR2 FQNEAQ (reference sequence). The CDR3 is made up of 12 amino acids. Trimming took off 3 bases at V and 8 bases at J, with 5 bases between the two ends. CDR3 DNA: TGTGCCAGCAGCTTTTTTCATTCACCCCTCCACTTT. Translating it yields CASSFFHSPLHF.

The chain recombines TRBV19 with TRBJ1-5; D remains ambiguous. The CDR3 consists of 14 residues. Germline CDR1 is LNHDA and CDR2 is SQIVND (reference sequence). Trimming took off 8 bases at V and 5 bases at J, with 16 bases between the two ends. The CDR3 DNA sequence: TGTGCCAGTGCCGCCAGGTATGGTGATCAGCCCCAGCATTTT. Translating it yields CASAARYGDQPQHF.

This clonotype has a count of ten or more. This sequence joins TRBV30 and TRBJ1-6; the D is unclear. Trimming cost V 0 bases and J 5 bases, with 8 bases left between them. From germline, CDR1 is GTSNPN and CDR2 SVGIG (reference sequence). The CDR3 totals 14 residues. The CDR3 region has the DNA TGTGCCTGGAGTGTACTTACAGATAATTCACCCCTCCACTTT. Amino acid sequence: CAWSVLTDNSPLHF. The full variable domain, in which reference TRBV30 and TRBJ1-6 provide the parts outside the CDR3, is SQTIHQWPATLVQPVGSPLSLECTVEGTSNPNLYWYRQAAGRGLQLLFYSVGIGQISSEVPQNLSASRPQDRQFILSSKKLLLSDSGFYLCAWSVLTDNSPLHFGNGTRLTVT.

The table lists this clonotype with a few counts. V usage is TRBV2 and J usage is TRBJ2-1, with 9 bases fitting TRBD2. J was trimmed by 6 bases and V by 11 bases; bases with no gene match: 14. This CDR3 is built from 15 residues. Germline CDR1 is SNHLY and CDR2 is FYNNEI. The chain's CDR3 is CARDRWLAGTNEQFF. The CDR3 coding sequence is TGTGCCCGCGACCGTTGGCTAGCGGGAACCAATGAGCAGTTCTTC.